This is a list of T cell receptor beta chains from one sample in a study of identical twins. TCRdb re-analysed the 5' RACE reads in MiXCR, keeping a single row per CDR3 protein. This repertoire shows 700,000 or so distinct CDR3 sequences, 8.6% found once; its top ten account for roughly 0.97%. These same records also appear under a second study, on yellow fever vaccine responses in identical twins.

Sequenced material: PBMCs. These receptor sequences come from a woman aged 18-35 years in good health. Each CDR3 is given with its conserved first and last residue. Fields, in order: clone size, V gene, J gene, D gene, CDR3 DNA, CDR3 protein. D genes are given only for firm matches. Where a row states a size, it is once, few, many or the class of an expanded clone; other rows omit it.

size: many
V: TRBV7-9
J: TRBJ2-1
D: -
DNA: TGTGCCAGCACCCTCGCTGGGTACAATGAGCAGTTCTTC
CDR3: CASTLAGYNEQFF

size: -
V: TRBV5-1
J: TRBJ2-7
D: -
DNA: TGCGCCAGCAGCTGGCCGGACAACTCCTACGAGCAGTACTTC
CDR3: CASSWPDNSYEQYF

size: few
V: TRBV6-2/TRBV6-3
J: TRBJ2-2
D: -
DNA: TGTGCCAGCCAAGTCCGTCCGAACACCGGGGAGCTGTTTTTT
CDR3: CASQVRPNTGELFF

size: -
V: TRBV4-3
J: TRBJ2-3
D: -
DNA: TGCGCCAGCAGCCAAGATCGCCCCAGGGGAACAGATACGCAGTATTTT
CDR3: CASSQDRPRGTDTQYF

size: few
V: TRBV12-3/TRBV12-4
J: TRBJ2-3
D: TRBD2
DNA: TGTGCCAGCAGTTTTGGGCTAGCGGGAGTAGGAGATACGCAGTATTTT
CDR3: CASSFGLAGVGDTQYF

size: many
V: TRBV5-1
J: TRBJ2-3
D: -
DNA: TGCGCCAGCAGCTCCAAGGGTGAAAACACAGATACGCAGTATTTT
CDR3: CASSSKGENTDTQYF

size: few
V: TRBV28
J: TRBJ1-6
D: -
DNA: TGTGCCAGCAGTCCCCAATTAGGTGGGAATTCACCCCTCCACTTT
CDR3: CASSPQLGGNSPLHF

size: many
V: TRBV20-1
J: TRBJ2-7
D: TRBD1
DNA: TGCAGTGCAACGTCTACGGGACAGGCCCGAGAAGAGCAGTACTTC
CDR3: CSATSTGQAREEQYF

size: few
V: TRBV5-8
J: TRBJ2-3
D: -
DNA: TGTGCCAGCAGCTTGATGGGGCGGGGAGATACGCAGTATTTT
CDR3: CASSLMGRGDTQYF

size: -
V: TRBV20-1
J: TRBJ2-3
D: -
DNA: TGCAGTGCTCCGGGTTCGGGGACAGATACGCAGTATTTT
CDR3: CSAPGSGTDTQYF

size: -
V: TRBV20-1
J: TRBJ1-1
D: -
DNA: TGCAGTGCCCAGACAGTGAACACTGAAGCTTTCTTT
CDR3: CSAQTVNTEAFF

size: many
V: TRBV27
J: TRBJ1-1
D: -
DNA: TGTGCCACTCAAAACAGTTTGAACACTGAAGCTTTCTTT
CDR3: CATQNSLNTEAFF

size: -
V: TRBV20-1
J: TRBJ2-7
D: TRBD2
DNA: TGCAGTGCTACCCGGACTAGCGGGGGCGAGCAGTACTTC
CDR3: CSATRTSGGEQYF

size: few
V: TRBV3-1
J: TRBJ1-1
D: -
DNA: TGTGCCAGCAGCCCCACGGTTACATTGAACACTGAAGCTTTCTTT
CDR3: CASSPTVTLNTEAFF

size: few
V: TRBV12-3/TRBV12-4
J: TRBJ2-1
D: -
DNA: TGTGCCAGCAGTTTAGAATCCTATGAGCAGTTCTTC
CDR3: CASSLESYEQFF

size: -
V: TRBV20-1
J: TRBJ2-5
D: -
DNA: TGCAGTGCTAGAGATCCAGGGGATCCCCAAGAGACCCAGTACTTC
CDR3: CSARDPGDPQETQYF

size: few
V: TRBV11-2
J: TRBJ2-2
D: -
DNA: TGTGCCAGCAGCCCGGGACACACCGGGGAGCTGTTTTTT
CDR3: CASSPGHTGELFF

size: few
V: TRBV7-2
J: TRBJ2-7
D: TRBD2
DNA: TGTGCCAGCAGCTTAACCCGGACTAGCGGGAGCTCCTACGAGCAGTACTTC
CDR3: CASSLTRTSGSSYEQYF

size: few
V: TRBV5-4
J: TRBJ1-6
D: -
DNA: TGTGCCAGCAGTTACCGGACAGTCGGTAATTCACCCCTCCACTTT
CDR3: CASSYRTVGNSPLHF

size: -
V: TRBV7-3
J: TRBJ2-1
D: TRBD2
DNA: TGTGCCAGCAGCTTAGGTCTAGCGGGGGGGGCTCATTTCTTC
CDR3: CASSLGLAGGAHFF

size: -
V: TRBV4-3
J: TRBJ2-7
D: -
DNA: TGCGCCAGCAGCCAGGACTTGGGGACTCTTTTCTACGAGCAGTACTTC
CDR3: CASSQDLGTLFYEQYF

size: many
V: TRBV18
J: TRBJ2-3
D: -
DNA: TGTGCCAGCTCAGCCACTAGCACTCGAGGGACAGATACGCAGTATTTT
CDR3: CASSATSTRGTDTQYF

size: few
V: TRBV15
J: TRBJ1-1
D: -
DNA: TGTGCCACCAGCAGAGGGGACTTCCCGAACACTGAAGCTTTCTTT
CDR3: CATSRGDFPNTEAFF

size: few
V: TRBV12-3/TRBV12-4
J: TRBJ2-7
D: -
DNA: TGTGCCAGCAGACAGGGAATCTACGAGCAGTACTTC
CDR3: CASRQGIYEQYF

size: -
V: TRBV5-1
J: TRBJ2-5
D: -
DNA: TGCGCCAGCAGCGCAGCTGGCGTGGAGACCCAGTACTTC
CDR3: CASSAAGVETQYF

size: -
V: TRBV5-1
J: TRBJ2-1
D: -
DNA: TGCGCCAGCAGCTTTTCTTGGGGTAGCTCCTACAATGAGCAGTTCTTC
CDR3: CASSFSWGSSYNEQFF

size: once
V: TRBV6-4
J: TRBJ2-3
D: TRBD2
DNA: TGTGCCTGCAGTTTTGAGCAGATAGCGGGAGTCAGTACAGATACGCAGTATTTT
CDR3: CACSFEQIAGVSTDTQYF

size: few
V: TRBV10-3
J: TRBJ2-2
D: -
DNA: TGTGCCATCAGGGTACAGGGTCTTCCGGAGAACACCGGGGAGCTGTTTTTT
CDR3: CAIRVQGLPENTGELFF

size: -
V: TRBV18
J: TRBJ2-3
D: TRBD2
DNA: TGTGCCAGCTCACCTTTCAACCTAGCGGGAGGGCCAGCAGATACGCAGTATTTT
CDR3: CASSPFNLAGGPADTQYF

size: many
V: TRBV12-3/TRBV12-4
J: TRBJ2-1
D: TRBD1
DNA: TGTGCCAGCAGGGCCGGGACAGAAATCCCAAATGAGCAGTTCTTC
CDR3: CASRAGTEIPNEQFF

size: -
V: TRBV3-1
J: TRBJ2-5
D: -
DNA: TGTGCCAGCAGCCAAGATATCGGACGGGAGACCCAGTACTTC
CDR3: CASSQDIGRETQYF

size: many
V: TRBV20-1
J: TRBJ2-3
D: -
DNA: TGCAGTGCCAGAATACACTCTACAAGCACAGATACGCAGTATTTT
CDR3: CSARIHSTSTDTQYF

size: few
V: TRBV29-1
J: TRBJ1-1
D: TRBD1
DNA: TGCAGCGCGCCGCAGGGGGTTGAAGCTTTCTTT
CDR3: CSAPQGVEAFF

size: few
V: TRBV5-1
J: TRBJ2-1
D: -
DNA: TGCGCCAGCAGCTCCACCGGGACAATCTACAATGAGCAGTTCTTC
CDR3: CASSSTGTIYNEQFF

size: -
V: TRBV28
J: TRBJ2-7
D: TRBD1
DNA: TGTGCCAGCAGTCTTCTACAGGGGGGCGCTACCTACGAGCAGTACTTC
CDR3: CASSLLQGGATYEQYF

size: few
V: TRBV20-1
J: TRBJ1-5
D: -
DNA: TGCAGTGCTAGCCGGGACTCGCTGGGGAGCAATCAGCCCCAGCATTTT
CDR3: CSASRDSLGSNQPQHF

size: -
V: TRBV20-1
J: TRBJ2-7
D: TRBD1
DNA: TGCATTGCTACTAATCCGGGACAGGGTTCCTACGAGCAGTACTTC
CDR3: CIATNPGQGSYEQYF

size: -
V: TRBV4-3
J: TRBJ2-2
D: TRBD2
DNA: TGCGCCAGCAGCCAACTCCCGACTAGCGGCCTCGGGGAGCTGTTTTTT
CDR3: CASSQLPTSGLGELFF

size: many
V: TRBV29-1
J: TRBJ2-7
D: TRBD1
DNA: TGCAGCGTACGGGGACAGGGATTCTACGAGCAGTACTTC
CDR3: CSVRGQGFYEQYF

size: few
V: TRBV7-9
J: TRBJ1-2
D: -
DNA: TGTGCCAGCAGCCCAGGCAGCAGGGCTGACTACACCTTC
CDR3: CASSPGSRADYTF

size: many
V: TRBV29-1
J: TRBJ2-3
D: -
DNA: TGCAGCGTTGTTGACAGCACAGATACGCAGTATTTT
CDR3: CSVVDSTDTQYF

size: few
V: TRBV27
J: TRBJ1-6
D: -
DNA: TGTGCCAGCAGTTTTTCAGGGCAAAATTCACCCCTCCACTTT
CDR3: CASSFSGQNSPLHF

size: few
V: TRBV29-1
J: TRBJ1-1
D: -
DNA: TGCAGCGTTGAAGACTTTCACGGAACCCTTATTGCTTTCTTT
CDR3: CSVEDFHGTLIAFF

size: -
V: TRBV6-2/TRBV6-3
J: TRBJ2-1
D: TRBD2
DNA: TGTGCCACCCGACTAGCGGGCAATGAGCAGTTCTTC
CDR3: CATRLAGNEQFF

size: -
V: TRBV20-1
J: TRBJ2-3
D: -
DNA: TGCAGTGCTAGAGATCGGGACGGCAGCACAGATACGCAGTATTTT
CDR3: CSARDRDGSTDTQYF

size: few
V: TRBV20-1
J: TRBJ2-1
D: TRBD1
DNA: TGCAGTGCTCTCTCGACAGGGGTTCCTAGCAATGAGCAGTTCTTC
CDR3: CSALSTGVPSNEQFF

size: few
V: TRBV5-1
J: TRBJ2-1
D: -
DNA: TGCGCCAGCAGCTTGGAGCCCGGGTACAATGAGCAGTTCTTC
CDR3: CASSLEPGYNEQFF

size: many
V: TRBV14
J: TRBJ2-1
D: TRBD2
DNA: TGTGCCAGCAGCCATCTACTAGGGACTAGCGGATACAATGAGCAGTTCTTC
CDR3: CASSHLLGTSGYNEQFF

size: few
V: TRBV5-1
J: TRBJ1-5
D: TRBD1
DNA: TGCGCCAGCAGCTTGAGTACGGGACAGGGGATTCATAGCAATCAGCCCCAGCATTTT
CDR3: CASSLSTGQGIHSNQPQHF

size: -
V: TRBV10-3
J: TRBJ2-1
D: TRBD1
DNA: TGTGCCATCAGTCCCGGGACAGGGGAGTTCTTC
CDR3: CAISPGTGEFF

size: -
V: TRBV27
J: TRBJ2-7
D: -
DNA: TGTGCCAGCACACACAGGACCAGTATGGACGAGCAGTACTTC
CDR3: CASTHRTSMDEQYF

size: -
V: TRBV19
J: TRBJ2-1
D: -
DNA: TGTGCCAGTACCGTACCTGGACGGCGATACAATGAGCAGTTCTTC
CDR3: CASTVPGRRYNEQFF

size: few
V: TRBV20-1
J: TRBJ2-7
D: -
DNA: TGCAGTGCTAGCGCCGGCTCCTACGAGCAGTACTTC
CDR3: CSASAGSYEQYF

size: -
V: TRBV6-5
J: TRBJ1-5
D: -
DNA: TGTGCCAGCAGTTACCGGGGGGGCGCGAGCAATCAGCCCCAGCATTTT
CDR3: CASSYRGGASNQPQHF

size: -
V: TRBV29-1
J: TRBJ1-1
D: -
DNA: TGCAGCGTTGGAGGTCACGGCACTGAAGCTTTCTTT
CDR3: CSVGGHGTEAFF

size: many
V: TRBV4-3
J: TRBJ2-2
D: TRBD2
DNA: TGCGCCAGCAGCCAAGGGGGGGGACTAGCGGCGGACGGGGAGCTGTTTTTT
CDR3: CASSQGGGLAADGELFF

size: many
V: TRBV12-3/TRBV12-4
J: TRBJ2-1
D: TRBD2
DNA: TGTGCCATCCTCAGCGGGCTAGCGGGAGTTGAGCAGTTCTTC
CDR3: CAILSGLAGVEQFF

size: few
V: TRBV7-3
J: TRBJ2-3
D: TRBD2
DNA: TGTGCCAGCAGCCCAATGGGACTAGCGGGTCCAGATACGCAGTATTTT
CDR3: CASSPMGLAGPDTQYF

size: few
V: TRBV3-1
J: TRBJ1-1
D: -
DNA: TGTGCCAGCAGCCATTCGGACACTGAAGCTTTCTTT
CDR3: CASSHSDTEAFF